This T cell receptor beta chain appears in the sequencing data of a study of CD8+CD57+ T cells in acquired aplastic anemia. Findings and caveats of the study: Patients and controls had CD8+ Simpson's diversity values that were not significantly distinct.

Germline V CDR1 and CDR2: GTSNPN, SVGIG (reference sequence). The V gene lost 0 bases and the J gene lost 6 bases, with 6 bases spanning the gap. CDR3 length: 12 amino acids. Genomic DNA, the template, was used for profiling of the TCR beta VDJ and CDR3. TCRdb reprocessed the reads via MiXCR and lists one record per CDR3 protein. In the table there are around 180,000 distinct CDR3 sequences, about 64% of which are singletons. This clonotype was seen a few times. Its antigen is as yet unknown. The chain is built from TRBV30 and TRBJ2-1, with D unresolved. Sequenced sample: sorted CD4+, CD8+, or CD8+CD57+ T cells (not recorded which) from PBMCs. The TCR sequence derives from a human donor in good health. As DNA, the CDR3 is TGTGCCTGGAGTGTCCCCCCCAATGAGCAGTTCTTC. Residues: CAWSVPPNEQFF.